This is a list of T cell receptor beta chains from one sample in a study of blood T cell repertoires in COVID-19. Method: immunoSEQ multiplex PCR; TCRdb's copy keeps in-frame clones and lacks some. This table holds about 300,000 clones, about 90% found once. The material sequenced was peripheral blood. These receptors all stem from a man aged 18 to 29 who had recovered from COVID-19. Both conserved end residues are part of each CDR3. D genes are given only for firm matches. For some rows the clone size is stated as once, few or many, or as a class when expanded; others skip it.

CDR3aa | CDR3nt | j_gene | d_gene | abundance | v_gene
CASSLGGTQYF | TGTGCCAGCAGCTTGGGGGGGACCCAGTACTTC | TRBJ2-5 | NA | NA | TRBV7-3
CASSPRGWGAYNEQFF | TGTGCCAGCAGCCCCCGAGGGTGGGGGGCCTACAATGAGCAGTTCTTC | TRBJ2-1 | NA | NA | TRBV9
CASSLKSNRAGNTIYF | TGCGCCAGCAGTCTTAAATCAAACAGGGCTGGAAACACCATATATTTT | TRBJ1-3 | NA | few | TRBV23-1
CASSPRVGTGLFF | TGTGCCAGCAGCCCCCGTGTTGGGACAGGGCTGTTCTTC | TRBJ2-1 | TRBD1 | NA | TRBV5-6
CASSPVRPLGSGANVLTF | TGTGCCAGCAGCCCGGTGCGACCCCTCGGGAGTGGGGCCAACGTCCTGACTTTC | TRBJ2-6 | NA | NA | TRBV14
CASSLWTAYEQYF | TGTGCCAGCAGCTTGTGGACTGCCTACGAGCAGTACTTC | TRBJ2-7 | NA | NA | TRBV11-1
CASSYPGTSNTEAFF | TGTGCCAGCAGTTACCCCGGGACATCGAACACTGAAGCTTTCTTT | TRBJ1-1 | NA | NA | TRBV6-5
CASSVDPAQNTGELFF | TGTGCCAGCAGCGTAGACCCAGCGCAGAACACCGGGGAGCTGTTTTTT | TRBJ2-2 | NA | NA | TRBV9
CASRDSARNQPQHF | TGTGCCAGTAGGGACAGCGCTCGCAATCAGCCCCAGCATTTT | TRBJ1-5 | NA | NA | TRBV19
CASRTGGGEKLFF | TGTGCCAGCCGTACAGGGGGCGGCGAAAAACTGTTTTTT | TRBJ1-4 | TRBD1 | NA | TRBV11-1
CSVEGRGRNEQFF | TGCAGCGTTGAAGGACGAGGGAGGAATGAGCAGTTCTTC | TRBJ2-1 | NA | NA | TRBV29-1
CSAQPLLAGALTDTQYF | TGCAGCGCCCAGCCCCTACTAGCGGGGGCCCTCACAGATACGCAGTATTTT | TRBJ2-3 | TRBD2 | NA | TRBV29-1
CSVSFQGGYTEAFF | TGCAGCGTTTCATTCCAGGGTGGGTACACTGAAGCTTTCTTT | TRBJ1-1 | NA | few | TRBV29-1
CATGGQGGQPQHF | TGTGCCACCGGGGGACAGGGAGGTCAGCCCCAGCATTTT | TRBJ1-5 | TRBD1 | NA | TRBV27
CSASVGLAADNEQFF | TGCAGTGCTAGTGTGGGACTAGCGGCAGACAATGAGCAGTTCTTC | TRBJ2-1 | TRBD2 | NA | TRBV20-1
CASSQGLGLNTEAFF | TGCGCCAGCAGCCAAGGGCTGGGACTTAACACTGAAGCTTTCTTT | TRBJ1-1 | NA | few | TRBV4-3
CASSLSGTSGEQFF | TGTGCCAGCAGCTTATCCGGGACTAGCGGCGAGCAGTTCTTC | TRBJ2-1 | TRBD2 | NA | TRBV5-4
CASSLIRETQYF | TGTGCCAGCAGTTTAATCAGAGAGACCCAGTACTTC | TRBJ2-5 | NA | NA | TRBV12-3/TRBV12-4
CASSSSGQSYGYTF | TGTGCCAGCAGTTCCAGTGGGCAATCATATGGCTACACCTTC | TRBJ1-2 | NA | NA | TRBV6-5
CASSYSQTTNEKLFF | TGTGCCAGCAGTTACTCGCAGACAACTAATGAAAAACTGTTTTTT | TRBJ1-4 | NA | NA | TRBV6-6
CASKIGRMNTEAFF | TGTGCCAGCAAGATAGGGAGGATGAACACTGAAGCTTTCTTT | TRBJ1-1 | NA | NA | TRBV6-5
CASSPRSGGQETQYF | TGTGCCAGCTCACCACGGTCAGGAGGACAAGAGACCCAGTACTTC | TRBJ2-5 | NA | NA | TRBV18
CASSPSGLATGELFF | TGTGCCAGCAGCCCGTCAGGGTTAGCCACCGGGGAGCTGTTTTTT | TRBJ2-2 | NA | NA | TRBV3-1/TRBV3-2
CASKESGLRSYEQYF | TGTGCCAGCAAGGAAAGTGGGTTGCGGTCCTACGAGCAGTACTTC | TRBJ2-7 | NA | few | TRBV2